This T cell receptor beta chain is from a study of graft-versus-host responses after intestinal transplantation. General study results and limits: Recipient marrow showed GvH clones, some seen first in ileum or blood.

The V gene's germline CDR1 is SGHDT and CDR2 YYEEEE. V lost 6 bases to trimming and J lost 8 bases; unmatched junction nucleotides: 7. The CDR3 runs to 13 residues. Plates contained roughly 200,000 CFSE-labeled responder cells and roughly 200,000 irradiated, violet-dye-labeled stimulator cells. Method: immunoSEQ multiplex PCR; TCRdb's copy keeps in-frame clones and lacks some. The sample lists 11,000 to 15,000 clones, roughly two fifths seen once, with around 16% in the top ten. The source of this sequence is a human patient who received an intestinal transplant. The input for sequencing was alloreactive CD8+ T cells from a mixed lymphocyte reaction culture, taken before intestinal transplant. The sample's subset: CFSE-low proliferating T cells sorted from approximately 6-day pre-transplant mixed lymphocyte reaction (GvH or HvG direction). The rearrangement uses TRBV5-6 and TRBJ2-1; TRBD2 matches 8 bases. CDR3 sequence (DNA): TGTGCCAGCAACTACGGGGGGGTAGATGAGCAGTTCTTC. As protein: CASNYGGVDEQFF.